This T cell receptor (beta chain) derives from a study of T cells after yellow fever vaccination. Overall study findings and caveats: Researchers report a weaker secondary response that nonetheless peaked faster, day 5 versus 15.

The sample holds many counts of this clonotype. Its cognate antigen is unknown. TCRdb reprocessed the 5' RACE reads with MiXCR, giving one entry per CDR3 protein. The top ten hold about 3.3% of the sample, which has some 240,000 distinct CDR3 sequences, approximately 3% seen once. Germline V gene data show CDR1 as SGHRS and CDR2 as YFSETQ. CDR3 length: 17 residues. V lost 0 bases, J lost 0 bases, and 10 bases lay in between. This chain links TRBV5-1 with TRBJ2-6; D remains unclear. The receptor's source is a man aged 18 to 30 who received the YFV17D yellow fever vaccine. The sequencing here drew on CD4+ T cells sorted from PBMCs, taken 10 days after the yellow fever booster vaccination. The CDR3 DNA reads as TGCGCCAGCAGCTTGGAATCCCTAATCTCTGGGGCCAACGTCCTGACTTTC. It codes for CASSLESLISGANVLTF.